The following is a TCR beta chain sequence with its context. This clonotype was recorded many times. No antigen is known for it. No much larger clonotype is one base removed from it; base qualities were not supplied. The sample belongs to a study of response to subunit inactivated influenza vaccine listed by TCRdb under 2018. Background for the entire study: Deep quantitative profiling of the T cell receptor repertoire was used in the study to follow responses to a trivalent subunit inactivated influenza vaccine. The study at large found these results: The authors proposed that each seasonal influenza vaccination may bring in only a limited number of new T cells.

The library was made by RT-PCR. Reads for this sample came from an Illumina HiSeq 2500. TCRdb redid the processing of the public reads, applying fastp at Q25 and MiXCR, and retained in-frame beta chains. Here each entry gathers all rows of one CDR3 protein and keeps the most common genes and DNA. A total of about half a million distinct CDR3 sequences appear in this sample, roughly 11% of them only once. The ten largest clones add up to less than 15% of the sample. V is clipped by 3 bases and J by 0 bases, and the sequence between their germline boundaries is 6 bases long. CDR1 MGHDK and CDR2 SYGVNS are derived from the germline V gene. The CDR3 measures 14 amino acids from cysteine to phenylalanine. Only the CDR3 DNA stays, 42 bases, in frame from base 1. Reading the label with the study, this specimen's time point is: more than 40 days after influenza vaccine administration.

The TCR comes from a man in his forties or fifties who received an inactivated influenza vaccine. Donor details come from another sample of the same person, matched by shared clones. The chain is made from TRBV25-1 and TRBJ2-1; no D gene can be assigned with confidence. This specimen was PBMCs from blood, taken 40 to 50 days after vaccination. The CDR3 region reads CASSDGSSYNEQFF. Read as DNA, the sequence is TGTGCCAGCAGTGATGGCAGCTCCTACAATGAGCAGTTCTTC.